Below are 9 T cell receptor beta chains sequenced from a single sample in a study of neurological immune-mediated disorders. A single record per CDR3 protein comes from TCRdb applying MiXCR to the 5' RACE reads. The sample consists of some 68,000 distinct CDR3 sequences, approximately 14% of them appearing once. Documented time point: longitudinal time-point 1 (baseline). The sequencing input was PBMCs. These receptors were collected from a female donor with HTLV-1-associated myelopathy (HAM/TSP).

This clonotype was seen repeatedly, ten times or more. The genes are TRBV20-1 and TRBJ2-3, with D tentatively TRBD1 (5 bases). CDR3 length equals 16 residues. The germline CDR1 and CDR2 sequences are DFQATT and SNEGSKA (reference sequence). V was trimmed by 2 bases and J by 0 bases, leaving 15 bases between them. CDR3 region: CSARSFRAGSTDTQYF. CDR3 bases: TGCAGTGCTAGATCGTTTCGGGCAGGGAGCACAGATACGCAGTATTTT.

This clonotype was recorded at least ten times. The chain couples TRBV5-1 to TRBJ1-5; no reliable D call. This CDR3 is 13 amino acids long. Germline lookup yields CDR1 SGHRS and CDR2 YFSETQ. V lost 7 bases to trimming and J lost 0 bases, with 8 bases between them. CDR3 in amino acids: CASAYDSNQPQHF. In DNA, the CDR3 is TGCGCCAGCGCATATGATAGCAATCAGCCCCAGCATTTT.

This clonotype was seen at least ten times. This sequence joins TRBV20-1 and TRBJ2-7; D perhaps matches TRBD2 (6 bases). Germline V gene lookup returns CDR1 DFQATT and CDR2 SNEGSKA (reference sequence). The CDR3 extends over 14 amino acids. V lost 3 bases and J 6 bases, leaving 18 bases between the germline ends. CDR3 bases: TGCAGTGCTAGGCCTCCGGGGGAAATGGTCGAGCAGTACTTC. This codes for CSARPPGEMVEQYF.

This clonotype was seen at least ten times. V gene TRBV12-3 or TRBV12-4 combines with J gene TRBJ2-3, with D unresolved. This CDR3 comprises 12 residues. The V gene lost 11 bases and the J gene lost 4 bases, with 13 bases spanning the gap. This chain's CDR3 is CAVAWGPDTQYF. CDR3 DNA: TGTGCCGTCGCGTGGGGTCCAGATACGCAGTATTTT.

In its sample, this clonotype was seen many times. The J gene is TRBJ2-3, the V gene TRBV12-3 or TRBV12-4; 7 bases align to TRBD1. The ends lost 7 bases at V and 3 bases at J; junction bases unmatched: 7. This CDR3 contains 14 residues. Here the CDR3 reads CASNDRARTDTQYF. The CDR3 bases are TGTGCCAGCAACGACAGGGCACGAACAGATACGCAGTATTTT.

A word on this clonotype: The junction does not match germline at one end; this may be a read error. The V call is TRBV20-1, the J call TRBJ2-5, with D unclear. This CDR3 is 11 amino acids long. Per germline, CDR1 DFQATT and CDR2 SNEGSKA (reference sequence). In DNA form, the CDR3 reads TGCAGTGAAGGGCTCCAAGGGACCCAGTACTTC. This sequence encodes CSEGLQGTQYF.

Ten or more counts support this clonotype. The rearrangement joins TRBV20-1 to TRBJ2-1; 13 bases are a match to TRBD2. Germline-derived CDR1 and CDR2 are DFQATT and SNEGSKA (reference sequence). Trimming took 4 bases from V and 7 from J; bases not matched to a gene: 7. There are 15 residues in the CDR3. The DNA for the CDR3 is TGCAGTGCTAATACCGGACTAGCGGGGGCAAATGAGCAGTTCTTC. Amino acids: CSANTGLAGANEQFF.

This clonotype has ten or more counts. The chain links TRBV4-1 to TRBJ2-2; D ambiguous. The germline gives CDR1 MGHRA, CDR2 YSYEKL. The CDR3 has 13 amino acids. The V and J ends lost 2 bases and 4 bases respectively, with 5 bases between them. CDR3 bases: TGCGCCAGCAGCCAACCATTCACCGGGGAGCTGTTTTTT. Amino acid sequence: CASSQPFTGELFF.

This chain uses TRBV9 with TRBJ1-2; D unclear. CDR1 is SGDLS, CDR2 YYNGEE, per germline. Trimming took off 1 base at V and 0 bases at J, with 7 bases between the two ends. The CDR3 contains 14 residues. This chain's CDR3 is CASSVTPANYGYTF. As DNA, the CDR3 is TGTGCCAGCAGCGTAACCCCGGCTAACTATGGCTACACCTTC. The whole variable domain, filled in from reference TRBV9 and TRBJ1-2, reads DSGVTQTPKHLITATGQRVTLRCSPRSGDLSVYWYQQSLDQGLQFLIQYYNGEERAKGNILERFSAQQFPDLHSELNLSSLELGDSALYFCASSVTPANYGYTFGSGTRLTVV.